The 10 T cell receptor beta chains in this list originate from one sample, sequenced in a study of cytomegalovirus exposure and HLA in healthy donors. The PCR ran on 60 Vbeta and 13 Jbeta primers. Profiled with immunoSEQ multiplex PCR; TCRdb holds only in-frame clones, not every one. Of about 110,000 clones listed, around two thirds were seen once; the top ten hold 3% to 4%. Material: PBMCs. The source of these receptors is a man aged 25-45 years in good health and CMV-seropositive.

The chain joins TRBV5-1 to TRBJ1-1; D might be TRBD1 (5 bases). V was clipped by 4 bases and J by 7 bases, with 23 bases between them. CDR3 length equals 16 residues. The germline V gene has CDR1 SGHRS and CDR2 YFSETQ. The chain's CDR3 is CASSPGSWGEGFEAFF. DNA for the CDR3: TGCGCCAGCAGCCCTGGGTCGTGGGGGGAAGGTTTTGAAGCTTTCTTT.

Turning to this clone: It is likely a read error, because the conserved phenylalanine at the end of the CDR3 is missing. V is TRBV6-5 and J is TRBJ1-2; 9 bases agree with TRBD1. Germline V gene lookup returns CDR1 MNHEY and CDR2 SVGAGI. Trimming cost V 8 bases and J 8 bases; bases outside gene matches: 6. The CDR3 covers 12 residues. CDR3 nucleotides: TGTGCCAGCGCCCGACAGGGGGAAGGCTACACCCTC. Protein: CASARQGEGYTL.

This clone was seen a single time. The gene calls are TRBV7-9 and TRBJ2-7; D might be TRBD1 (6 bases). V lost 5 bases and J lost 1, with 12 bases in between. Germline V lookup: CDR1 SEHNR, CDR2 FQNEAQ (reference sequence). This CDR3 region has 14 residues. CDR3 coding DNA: TGTGCCAGCAGCGCGGACAGCACTTCCTACGAGCAGTACTTC. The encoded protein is CASSADSTSYEQYF.

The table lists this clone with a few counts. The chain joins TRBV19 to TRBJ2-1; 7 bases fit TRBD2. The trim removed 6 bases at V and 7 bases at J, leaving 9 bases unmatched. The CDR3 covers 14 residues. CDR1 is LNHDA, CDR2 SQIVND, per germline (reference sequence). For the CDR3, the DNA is TGTGCCAGTAGGGGGGGGTTAGCGGAGAATGAGCAGTTCTTC. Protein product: CASRGGLAENEQFF.

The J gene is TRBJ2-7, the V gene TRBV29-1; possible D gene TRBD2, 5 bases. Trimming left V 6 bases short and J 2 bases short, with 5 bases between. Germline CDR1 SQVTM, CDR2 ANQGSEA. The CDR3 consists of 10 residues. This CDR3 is CSVGTYEQYF. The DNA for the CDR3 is TGCAGCGTCGGGACCTACGAGCAGTACTTC.

Written as DNA, the CDR3 is TGTGCCAATGGCAGGGGCCAGGGGTCAGATACGCAGTATTTT. This codes for CANGRGQGSDTQYF. V is TRBV6-1 and J is TRBJ2-3; perhaps TRBD1 as D (6 bases). Germline lookup yields CDR1 MNHNS and CDR2 SASEGT. The CDR3 is 14 amino acids. V was shortened by 10 bases and J by 4 bases, with 18 bases between the two germline ends.

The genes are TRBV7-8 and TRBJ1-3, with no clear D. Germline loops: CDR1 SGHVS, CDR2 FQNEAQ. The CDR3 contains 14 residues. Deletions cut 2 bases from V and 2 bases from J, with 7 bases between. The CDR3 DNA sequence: TGTGCCAGCAGCTTACAGGAAGCTGGAAACACCATATATTTT. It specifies CASSLQEAGNTIYF.

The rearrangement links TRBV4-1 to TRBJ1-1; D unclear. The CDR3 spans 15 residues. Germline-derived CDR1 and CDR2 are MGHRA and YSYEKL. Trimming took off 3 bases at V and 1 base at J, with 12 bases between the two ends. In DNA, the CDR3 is TGCGCCAGCAGCCAGTATACACGAAAGAACACTGAAGCTTTCTTT. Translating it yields CASSQYTRKNTEAFF.

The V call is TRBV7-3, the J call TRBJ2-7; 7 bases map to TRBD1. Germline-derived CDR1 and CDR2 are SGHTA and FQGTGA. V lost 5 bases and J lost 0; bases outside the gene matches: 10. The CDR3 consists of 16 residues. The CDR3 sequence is CASSPDRALSSYEQYF. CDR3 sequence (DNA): TGTGCCAGCAGCCCCGACAGGGCCCTAAGCTCCTACGAGCAGTACTTC.

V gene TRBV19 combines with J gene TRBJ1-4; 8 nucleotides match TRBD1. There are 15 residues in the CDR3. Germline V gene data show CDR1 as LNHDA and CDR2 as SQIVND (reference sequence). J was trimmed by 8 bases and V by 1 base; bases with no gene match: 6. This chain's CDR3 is CASSIGGTGEEKLFF. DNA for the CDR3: TGTGCCAGTAGTATAGGAGGGACAGGCGAGGAAAAACTGTTTTTT.